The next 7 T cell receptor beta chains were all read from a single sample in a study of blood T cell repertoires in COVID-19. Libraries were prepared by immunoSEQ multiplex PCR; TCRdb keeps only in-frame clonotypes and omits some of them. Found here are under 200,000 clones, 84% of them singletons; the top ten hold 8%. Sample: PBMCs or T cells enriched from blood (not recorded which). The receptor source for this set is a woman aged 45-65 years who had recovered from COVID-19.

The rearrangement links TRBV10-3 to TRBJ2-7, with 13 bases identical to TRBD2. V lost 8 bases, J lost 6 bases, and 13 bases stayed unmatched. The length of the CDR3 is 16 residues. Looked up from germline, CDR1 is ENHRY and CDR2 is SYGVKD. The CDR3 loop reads CAIGGLAGEASPEQYF. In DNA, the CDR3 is TGTGCCATCGGCGGACTAGCGGGAGAGGCGTCGCCCGAGCAGTACTTC.

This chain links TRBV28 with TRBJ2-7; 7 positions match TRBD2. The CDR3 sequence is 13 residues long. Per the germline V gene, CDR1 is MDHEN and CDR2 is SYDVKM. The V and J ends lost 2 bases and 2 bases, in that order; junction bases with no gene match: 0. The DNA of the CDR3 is TGTGCCAGCAGTTTAGCGGGAGCCTACGAGCAGTACTTC. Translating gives CASSLAGAYEQYF. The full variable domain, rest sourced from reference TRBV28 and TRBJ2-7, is DVKVTQSSRYLVKRTGEKVFLECVQDMDHENMFWYRQDPGLGLRLIYFSYDVKMKEKGDIPEGYSVSREKKERFSLILESASTNQTSMYLCASSLAGAYEQYFGPGTRLTVT.

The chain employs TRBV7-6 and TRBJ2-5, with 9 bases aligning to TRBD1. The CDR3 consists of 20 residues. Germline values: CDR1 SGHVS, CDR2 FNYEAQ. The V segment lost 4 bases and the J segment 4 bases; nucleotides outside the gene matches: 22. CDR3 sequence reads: CASSYDPGQGTTGRPETQYF. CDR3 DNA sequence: TGTGCCAGCAGCTACGACCCGGGACAGGGAACGACCGGGCGACCAGAGACCCAGTACTTC.

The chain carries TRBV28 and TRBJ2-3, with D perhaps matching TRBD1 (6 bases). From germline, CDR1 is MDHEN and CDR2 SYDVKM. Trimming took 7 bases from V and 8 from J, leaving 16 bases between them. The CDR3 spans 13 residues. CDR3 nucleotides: TGTGCCAGCAAGGACAGCTACAGAACTACGCAGTATTTT. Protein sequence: CASKDSYRTTQYF.

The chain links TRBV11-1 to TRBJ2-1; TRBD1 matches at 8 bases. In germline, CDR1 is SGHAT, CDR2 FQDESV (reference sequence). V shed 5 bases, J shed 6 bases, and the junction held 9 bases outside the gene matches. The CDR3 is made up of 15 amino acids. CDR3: CASSPRTGTVNEQFF. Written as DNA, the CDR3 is TGTGCCAGCAGCCCACGGACAGGGACGGTCAATGAGCAGTTCTTC.

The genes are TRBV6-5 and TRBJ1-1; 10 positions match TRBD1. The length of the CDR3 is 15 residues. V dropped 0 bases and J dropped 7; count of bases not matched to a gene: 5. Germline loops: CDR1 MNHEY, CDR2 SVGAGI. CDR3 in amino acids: CASSYSTGGYFEAFF. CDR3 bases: TGTGCCAGCAGTTACTCGACAGGGGGCTACTTTGAAGCTTTCTTT.

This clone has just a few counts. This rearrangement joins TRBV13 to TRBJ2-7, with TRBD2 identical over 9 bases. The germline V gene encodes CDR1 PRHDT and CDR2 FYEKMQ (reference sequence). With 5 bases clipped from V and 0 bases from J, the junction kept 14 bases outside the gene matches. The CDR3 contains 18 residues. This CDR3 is CASSRTGLATRSSYEQYF. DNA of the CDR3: TGTGCCAGCAGCAGAACCGGACTAGCGACCAGGAGCTCCTACGAGCAGTACTTC.